Following are 16 T cell receptor beta chains from one sample sequenced in a study of T cells in Graves' hyperthyroidism and ophthalmopathy. Researchers amplified the TCR beta CDR3 regions from RNA transcripts. A first-round RT-PCR of the TCR CDR3 used the HTBI primer set. TCRdb fed the multiplex PCR reads into MiXCR, producing one record per CDR3 protein. Of 700,000 to 850,000 distinct CDR3 sequences in the sample, roughly a third were seen once. Sequenced: blood. The receptors come from a woman aged 40-49 years with Graves' hyperthyroidism.

This chain uses TRBV20-1 with TRBJ2-2, with 7 bases aligning to TRBD2. CDR1 and CDR2 from the germline V gene are DFQATT and SNEGSKA (reference sequence). This CDR3 contains 14 residues. Germline trimming cut 6 bases from V and 1 base from J; bases unmatched to any gene: 5. CDR3 nucleotide sequence: TGCAGTGCCCCCCCTAGCGGGAACACCGGGGAGCTGTTTTTT. Translated: CSAPPSGNTGELFF.

This clonotype occurred many times. The V and J genes are TRBV19 and TRBJ1-2; 9 positions agree with TRBD1. The CDR3 is 16 residues long. Trimming at V came to 7 bases and at J to 7 bases, leaving 16 bases not matched to a gene. Germline V gene data show CDR1 as LNHDA and CDR2 as SQIVND (reference sequence). Here the CDR3 DNA reads TGTGCCAGTACCCGGGACAGGGTGCGGAAGGACGGTGGCTACACCTTC. Translation: CASTRDRVRKDGGYTF. Full variable domain (remainder filled in from reference TRBV19 and TRBJ1-2): DGGITQSPKYLFRKEGQNVTLSCEQNLNHDAMYWYRQDPGQGLRLIYYSQIVNDFQKGDIAEGYSVSREKKESFPLTVTSAQKNPTAFYLCASTRDRVRKDGGYTFGSGTRLTVV.

In regard to this clonotype: In this CDR3 the conserved last residue, phenylalanine or tryptophan, is missing, so a read error is likely. J is TRBJ2-2 and V is TRBV5-1; TRBD2 aligns across 11 bases. The CDR3 totals 17 residues. The V segment lost 4 bases and the J segment 2 bases; nucleotides outside the gene matches: 7. Per the germline V gene, CDR1 is SGHRS and CDR2 is YFSETQ. Here the CDR3 reads CASSQDRLAGNTGELFS. CDR3 DNA sequence: TGCGCCAGCAGCCAAGACCGACTAGCGGGAAACACCGGGGAGCTGTTTTCT.

The chain couples TRBV20-1 to TRBJ2-3; a weak D match, TRBD2 (5 bases). Germline-derived CDR1 and CDR2 are DFQATT and SNEGSKA (reference sequence). V was shortened by 0 bases and J by 0 bases, with 10 bases between the two germline ends. The CDR3 is made up of 15 amino acids. CDR3 in amino acids: CSARDPGYSTDTQYF. Here the CDR3 DNA reads TGCAGTGCTAGAGATCCGGGGTACAGCACAGATACGCAGTATTTT.

A few counts support this clonotype. The genes are TRBV6-5 and TRBJ1-2, with D possibly TRBD1 on 6 matching bases. Per the germline V gene, CDR1 is MNHEY and CDR2 is SVGAGI. With 6 bases removed from V and 0 bases from J, the gap between germline ends came to 11 bases. The length of the CDR3 is 14 residues. The CDR3 reads CASRRTVANYGYTF. The DNA for the CDR3 is TGTGCCAGCAGGAGGACAGTAGCTAACTATGGCTACACCTTC.

This clonotype was seen at least ten times. V and J are TRBV12-3 or TRBV12-4 and TRBJ1-5; a weak D match, TRBD1 (5 bases). V was cut by 5 bases and J by 0 bases, with 11 bases left in between. The CDR3 loop spans 15 amino acids. This CDR3 reads CASSPAQGSNQPQHF. As DNA, the CDR3 is TGTGCCAGCAGTCCCGCCCAGGGTAGCAATCAGCCCCAGCATTTT.

This clonotype was found a few times. The chain links TRBV6-5 to TRBJ1-1, with unresolved D. Germline V CDR1 and CDR2: MNHEY, SVGAGI. The V and J ends lost 0 bases and 2 bases respectively, with 13 bases between them. The CDR3 sequence is 16 residues long. The CDR3 region is CASSYSTIRANTEAFF. CDR3 nucleotides: TGTGCCAGCAGTTACTCGACGATCCGGGCCAACACTGAAGCTTTCTTT.

This clonotype was seen a few times. The chain carries TRBV7-9 and TRBJ2-7; D uncertain. The CDR3 extends over 16 amino acids. Per germline, CDR1 SEHNR and CDR2 FQNEAQ (reference sequence). V was shortened by 6 bases and J by 2 bases, with 20 bases between the two germline ends. In nucleotides, the CDR3 is TGTGCCAGCAGTGCAAGGGCCCTACGGAAGGCCTACGAGCAGTACTTC. Its translation: CASSARALRKAYEQYF. The complete variable domain, with remaining parts taken from reference TRBV7-9 and TRBJ2-7, reads DTGVSQNPRHKITKRGQNVTFRCDPISEHNRLYWYRQTLGQGPEFLTYFQNEAQLEKSRLLSDRFSAERPKGSFSTLEIQRTEQGDSAMYLCASSARALRKAYEQYFGPGTRLTVT.

The chain is built from TRBV12-3 or TRBV12-4 and TRBJ2-5; D unclear. The CDR3 is 13 amino acids. V lost 6 bases, J lost 0 bases, and 8 bases lay in between. The chain's CDR3 is CASRATYQETQYF. The CDR3 nucleotides are TGTGCCAGCAGAGCTACGTACCAAGAGACCCAGTACTTC.

This clonotype was detected many times. The chain carries TRBV12-3 or TRBV12-4 and TRBJ1-5; 7 nucleotides align to TRBD1. The CDR3 sequence is 17 residues long. J gave up 1 base and V 4 bases, and 10 bases lay outside the gene matches. CDR3 loop: CASSSSSGGGSNQPQHF. CDR3 in DNA: TGTGCCAGCAGTTCTTCCTCAGGGGGTGGGAGCAATCAGCCCCAGCATTTT.

Points on this clonotype: One end of the junction does not line up with germline, which may come from a read error. The chain joins TRBV7-9 to TRBJ1-2, with TRBD1 matching over 7 bases. The germline V gene has CDR1 SEHNR and CDR2 FQNEAQ (reference sequence). The CDR3 covers 14 residues. CDR3 DNA sequence: TGTGCCAGCAGCTTACTTAATGAGGGGGCCGGCTGCACCTTC. Translation gives CASSLLNEGAGCTF.

This rearrangement joins TRBV2 to TRBJ1-5; D is unresolved. The V gene's germline CDR1 is SNHLY and CDR2 FYNNEI. CDR3 length equals 14 residues. The V end was cut by 6 bases, the J end by 4 bases, with 13 bases between. For the CDR3, the DNA is TGTGCCAGCAGCGAAAGGGAATCAAATCAGCCCCAGCATTTT. Its protein is CASSERESNQPQHF.

In its sample, this clonotype was seen many times. The chain uses TRBV4-2 and TRBJ1-4; no clear D gene. V lost 0 bases, J lost 7 bases, and 9 bases lay in between. Germline assignment: CDR1 LGHNA and CDR2 YNFKEQ. This CDR3 is built from 14 residues. CDR3 coding DNA: TGTGCCAGCAGCCAAGAACATGAGGGTGAAAAACTGTTTTTT. It is translated as CASSQEHEGEKLFF.

V usage is TRBV7-9 and J usage is TRBJ2-2, with D hard to call. CDR3 length: 17 amino acids. CDR1 is SEHNR, CDR2 FQNEAQ, per germline (reference sequence). V was pared by 1 base and J by 3 bases, with 15 bases between. The CDR3, as DNA: TGTGCCAGCAGCTTAGTACCCTGGAAGGCGGACACCGGGGAGCTGTTTTTT. This sequence encodes CASSLVPWKADTGELFF.

This clonotype was picked up a small number of times. V and J are TRBV7-8 and TRBJ2-7; 9 bases match TRBD1. The CDR3 is 15 amino acids. Trimming at V came to 5 bases and at J to 3 bases, leaving 8 bases not matched to a gene. Germline CDR1 is SGHVS and CDR2 is FQNEAQ. In DNA, the CDR3 is TGTGCCAGCAGCGGGGGGACAGGGATGGGCTACGAGCAGTACTTC. Amino acid sequence: CASSGGTGMGYEQYF.

The genes are TRBV20-1 and TRBJ2-7; tentatively, D is TRBD1 or TRBD2 (6 bases each). The germline V gene has CDR1 DFQATT and CDR2 SNEGSKA (reference sequence). There are 15 residues in the CDR3. Trimming pared 3 bases from V and 5 bases from J, leaving 20 bases between. The CDR3 region is CSASPLRGRLNEQYF. In DNA, the CDR3 is TGCAGTGCTAGTCCCCTCCGGGGGCGCCTCAACGAGCAGTACTTC.